Here is one TCR beta chain with its context. J gave up 5 bases and V 7 bases, and 10 bases lay outside the gene matches. The CDR3 consists of 17 residues. In germline, CDR1 is LNHDA, CDR2 SQIVND (reference sequence). This table comes from immunoSEQ multiplex PCR, and its TCRdb copy is limited to in-frame clones, with some not included. The sample records around 140,000 clones, roughly 88% being singletons. The data stem from a study of blood T cell repertoires in COVID-19. The sequenced sample was peripheral blood. This clonotype was sampled from a man in his sixties with active or convalescent COVID-19. The chain couples TRBV19 to TRBJ1-6; 11 bases match TRBD1. The CDR3 is CASNLPGQGVNNSPLHF. CDR3 in DNA: TGTGCCAGTAATCTGCCGGGACAGGGGGTGAATAATTCACCCCTCCACTTT.